A selection of T cell receptor beta chains follows, all from one sample in a study of cytomegalovirus exposure and HLA in healthy donors. Only in-frame clones appear in the TCRdb table, and some are missing; sequencing was by immunoSEQ multiplex PCR. The table has roughly 160,000 clones, 80% to 85% seen once. Sequencing was performed on PBMCs. These receptor sequences come from a man aged 30 to 45 in good health and CMV-seronegative. Each CDR3 is given with its conserved first and last residue. Each record gives: D gene, clone size, J gene, V gene, CDR3 DNA, CDR3 protein. The D gene is left open where the match is weak. A clone size is listed for some rows: how often the clone was seen (once, few, many), or a class if it is expanded.

d_call: .; clone_size: .; j_call: TRBJ2-7; v_call: TRBV5-1; cdr3_nt: TGCGCCAGCAGCCTGTGGGCGGGTAGCTCCTACGAGCAGTACTTC; cdr3_aa: CASSLWAGSSYEQYF
d_call: .; clone_size: .; j_call: TRBJ1-2; v_call: TRBV30; cdr3_nt: TGTGCCTGGAGTCCTCATACAGGGGGCTACACCTTC; cdr3_aa: CAWSPHTGGYTF
d_call: .; clone_size: .; j_call: TRBJ1-3; v_call: TRBV6-6; cdr3_nt: TGTGCCAGCAGTTACGGGGGGAAGTCTTCTGGAAACACCATATATTTT; cdr3_aa: CASSYGGKSSGNTIYF
d_call: TRBD1; clone_size: .; j_call: TRBJ2-7; v_call: TRBV7-8; cdr3_nt: TGTGCCAGCAGTTCGACAGGGGCAACCTACGAGCAGTACTTC; cdr3_aa: CASSSTGATYEQYF
d_call: .; clone_size: .; j_call: TRBJ2-5; v_call: TRBV6-4; cdr3_nt: TGTGCCAGCAGTGCAGGGTTAGATGAGCAGTACTTC; cdr3_aa: CASSAGLDEQYF
d_call: TRBD1; clone_size: .; j_call: TRBJ1-3; v_call: TRBV5-5; cdr3_nt: TGTGCCAGCAGCGGGACAGTAGGAGGAAACACCATATATTTT; cdr3_aa: CASSGTVGGNTIYF
d_call: .; clone_size: .; j_call: TRBJ2-7; v_call: TRBV6-1; cdr3_nt: TGTGCCAGCAGTGTTAGCGGATCCTACGAGCAGTACTTC; cdr3_aa: CASSVSGSYEQYF
d_call: .; clone_size: .; j_call: TRBJ1-3; v_call: TRBV5-4; cdr3_nt: TGTGCCAGCAGCTTGGACAGGAACGGGAACACCATATATTTT; cdr3_aa: CASSLDRNGNTIYF
d_call: TRBD2; clone_size: .; j_call: TRBJ2-3; v_call: TRBV29-1; cdr3_nt: TGCAGCGTTGAAGAAGGCGGGAGCGGGCAGTATTTT; cdr3_aa: CSVEEGGSGQYF
d_call: .; clone_size: .; j_call: TRBJ2-2; v_call: TRBV7-7; cdr3_nt: TGTGCTAGCAGCTCCCTGGTCGCGGGGCCGAACACCGGGGAGCTGTTTTTT; cdr3_aa: CASSSLVAGPNTGELFF
d_call: TRBD2; clone_size: .; j_call: TRBJ2-7; v_call: TRBV9; cdr3_nt: TGTGCCAGCAGCGTTGGTGGGAGGCGCGGGAGCTCCTACGAGCAGTACTTC; cdr3_aa: CASSVGGRRGSSYEQYF
d_call: .; clone_size: .; j_call: TRBJ1-1; v_call: TRBV7-9; cdr3_nt: TGTGCCAGCAGCACATATATGAACACTGAAGCTTTCTTT; cdr3_aa: CASSTYMNTEAFF
d_call: .; clone_size: .; j_call: TRBJ2-5; v_call: TRBV2; cdr3_nt: TGTGCCAGCAGTGCCGGGGTTTGGGAGACCCAGTACTTC; cdr3_aa: CASSAGVWETQYF
d_call: .; clone_size: .; j_call: TRBJ2-3; v_call: TRBV14; cdr3_nt: TGTGCCAGCAGCCAATTAGTATCGGATACGCAGTATTTT; cdr3_aa: CASSQLVSDTQYF
d_call: TRBD1; clone_size: once; j_call: TRBJ1-5; v_call: TRBV19; cdr3_nt: TGTGCCACTCAGGGGGCACTTAATCAGCCCCAGCATTTT; cdr3_aa: CATQGALNQPQHF
d_call: .; clone_size: .; j_call: TRBJ2-5; v_call: TRBV13; cdr3_nt: TGTGCCAGCAGCCCGTCCGTGGGGACTTTGATCCAAGAGACCCAGTACTTC; cdr3_aa: CASSPSVGTLIQETQYF
d_call: .; clone_size: .; j_call: TRBJ1-2; v_call: TRBV7-9; cdr3_nt: TGTGCCAGCAGAAGGGAAGGGGGAGCTAACTATGGCTACACCTTC; cdr3_aa: CASRREGGANYGYTF
d_call: TRBD1; clone_size: .; j_call: TRBJ2-4; v_call: TRBV5-6; cdr3_nt: TGTGCCAGCAGCCCCGGGACAGGGGCTGGAAACATTCAGTACTTC; cdr3_aa: CASSPGTGAGNIQYF
d_call: .; clone_size: .; j_call: TRBJ2-1; v_call: TRBV2; cdr3_nt: TGTGCCAGCAGTGTTATAAATGAGCAGTTCTTC; cdr3_aa: CASSVINEQFF
d_call: .; clone_size: .; j_call: TRBJ2-2; v_call: TRBV21-1; cdr3_nt: TGTGCCAGAACCAAAGGGGACAGTTACACCGGGGAGCTGTTTTTT; cdr3_aa: CARTKGDSYTGELFF
d_call: TRBD1; clone_size: .; j_call: TRBJ2-3; v_call: TRBV7-9; cdr3_nt: TGTGCCAGCAGCTTAAGGTCTGACAGGGCGACAGATACGCAGTATTTT; cdr3_aa: CASSLRSDRATDTQYF
d_call: .; clone_size: .; j_call: TRBJ2-7; v_call: TRBV4-1; cdr3_nt: TGCGCCAGCAGCCAAGATAAAAAGCGGGTCGGGGCGTCCAGATACGAGCAGTACTTC; cdr3_aa: CASSQDKKRVGASRYEQYF
d_call: TRBD1; clone_size: .; j_call: TRBJ2-2; v_call: TRBV18; cdr3_nt: TGTGCCAGCTCACCACCGGACAGGATATACGGGGAGCTGTTTTTT; cdr3_aa: CASSPPDRIYGELFF
d_call: .; clone_size: .; j_call: TRBJ2-3; v_call: TRBV5-5; cdr3_nt: TGTGCCAGCAGCTTGTACCCAGGTTTTACCCCCACAGATACGCAGTATTTT; cdr3_aa: CASSLYPGFTPTDTQYF
d_call: .; clone_size: .; j_call: TRBJ1-5; v_call: TRBV19; cdr3_nt: TGTGCCAGTAGTATTCTCCAGGTCAATCAGCCCCAGCATTTT; cdr3_aa: CASSILQVNQPQHF
d_call: .; clone_size: few; j_call: TRBJ1-2; v_call: TRBV19; cdr3_nt: TGTGCCAGTAGCAGCCTTGGGGGCAGGGCTGACTATGGCTACACCTTC; cdr3_aa: CASSSLGGRADYGYTF
d_call: .; clone_size: few; j_call: TRBJ2-7; v_call: TRBV4-1; cdr3_nt: TGCGCCAGCAGCCCTCTTTTGACAGGAAGGTTTTACGAGCAGTACTTC; cdr3_aa: CASSPLLTGRFYEQYF